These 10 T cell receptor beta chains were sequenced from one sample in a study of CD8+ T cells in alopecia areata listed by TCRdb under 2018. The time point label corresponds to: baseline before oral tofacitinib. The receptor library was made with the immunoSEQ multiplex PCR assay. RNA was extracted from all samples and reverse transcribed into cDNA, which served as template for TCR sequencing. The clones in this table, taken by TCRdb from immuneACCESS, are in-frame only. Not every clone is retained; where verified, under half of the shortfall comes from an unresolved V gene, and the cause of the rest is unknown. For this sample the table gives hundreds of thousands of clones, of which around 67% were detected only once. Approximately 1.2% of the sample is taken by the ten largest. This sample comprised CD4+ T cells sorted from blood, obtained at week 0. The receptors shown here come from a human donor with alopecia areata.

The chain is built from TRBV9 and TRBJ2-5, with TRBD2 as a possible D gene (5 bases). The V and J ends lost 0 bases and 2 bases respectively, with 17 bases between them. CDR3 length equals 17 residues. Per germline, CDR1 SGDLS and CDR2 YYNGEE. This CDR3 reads CASSVDPVRGIQETQYF. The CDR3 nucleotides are TGTGCCAGCAGCGTAGACCCAGTTCGGGGAATACAAGAGACCCAGTACTTC.

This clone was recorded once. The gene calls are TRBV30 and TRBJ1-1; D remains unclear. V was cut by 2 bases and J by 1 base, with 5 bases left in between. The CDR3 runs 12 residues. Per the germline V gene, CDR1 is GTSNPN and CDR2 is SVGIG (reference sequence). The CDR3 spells CAWSQENTEAFF. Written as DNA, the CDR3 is TGTGCCTGGAGTCAGGAGAACACTGAAGCTTTCTTT.

CDR3 in DNA: TGTGCCAGCAGTTATCAGGGTAGGAGCTATGGCTACACCTTC. It specifies CASSYQGRSYGYTF. The chain couples TRBV6-5 to TRBJ1-2; weak D call: TRBD1 (5 bases). CDR3 length: 14 amino acids. With 3 bases removed from V and 4 bases from J, the gap between germline ends came to 12 bases. Germline values: CDR1 MNHEY, CDR2 SVGAGI.

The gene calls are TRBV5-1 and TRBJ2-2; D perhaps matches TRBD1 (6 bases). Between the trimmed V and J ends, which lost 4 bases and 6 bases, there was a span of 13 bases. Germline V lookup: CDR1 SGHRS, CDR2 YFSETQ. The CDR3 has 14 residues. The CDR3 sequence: CASSPITGSGELFF. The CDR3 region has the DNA TGCGCCAGCAGCCCTATCACAGGGTCCGGGGAGCTGTTTTTT.

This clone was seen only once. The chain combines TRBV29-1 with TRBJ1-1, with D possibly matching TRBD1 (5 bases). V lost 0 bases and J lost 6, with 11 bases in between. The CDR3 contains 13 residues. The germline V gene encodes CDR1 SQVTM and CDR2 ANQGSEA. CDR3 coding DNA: TGCAGCGTTGAAGAGGGTCAGGGTTCTGAAGCTTTCTTT. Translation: CSVEEGQGSEAFF.

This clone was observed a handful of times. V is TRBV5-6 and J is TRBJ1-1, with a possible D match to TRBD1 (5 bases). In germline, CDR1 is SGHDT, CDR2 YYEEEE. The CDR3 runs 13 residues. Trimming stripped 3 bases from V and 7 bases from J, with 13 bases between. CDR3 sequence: CASSSTRTREAFF. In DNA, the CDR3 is TGTGCCAGCAGCTCCACACGGACACGTGAAGCTTTCTTT. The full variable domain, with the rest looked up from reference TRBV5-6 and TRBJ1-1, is DAGVTQSPTHLIKTRGQQVTLRCSPKSGHDTVSWYQQALGQGPQFIFQYYEEEERQRGNFPDRFSGHQFPNYSSELNVNALLLGDSALYLCASSSTRTREAFFGQGTRLTVV.

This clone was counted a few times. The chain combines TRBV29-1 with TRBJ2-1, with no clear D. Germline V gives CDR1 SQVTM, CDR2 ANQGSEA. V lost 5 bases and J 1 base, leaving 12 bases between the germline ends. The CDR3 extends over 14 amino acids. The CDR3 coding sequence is TGCAGCGTTTCCCGCAAGGTTTCCTACAATGAGCAGTTCTTC. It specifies CSVSRKVSYNEQFF.

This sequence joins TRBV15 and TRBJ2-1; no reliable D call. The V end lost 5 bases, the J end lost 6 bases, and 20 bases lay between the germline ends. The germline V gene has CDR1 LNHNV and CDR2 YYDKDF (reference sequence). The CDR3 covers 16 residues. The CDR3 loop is CATSSKDGSPPNEQFF. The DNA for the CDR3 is TGTGCCACCAGCTCAAAAGATGGCTCCCCCCCCAATGAGCAGTTCTTC.

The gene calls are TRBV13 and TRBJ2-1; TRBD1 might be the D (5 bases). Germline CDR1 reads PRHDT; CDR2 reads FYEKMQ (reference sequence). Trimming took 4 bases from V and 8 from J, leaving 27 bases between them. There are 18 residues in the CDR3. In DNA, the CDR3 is TGTGCCAGCAGCTCACCCCTAGGCAGGGTCCTTCGGCCTCATGAGCAGTTCTTC. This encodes CASSSPLGRVLRPHEQFF.

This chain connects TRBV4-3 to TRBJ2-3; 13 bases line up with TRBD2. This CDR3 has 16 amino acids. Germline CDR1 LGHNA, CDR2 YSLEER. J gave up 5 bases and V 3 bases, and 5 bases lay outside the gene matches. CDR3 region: CASSHELAGGQDTQYF. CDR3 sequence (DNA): TGCGCCAGCAGCCATGAACTAGCGGGGGGGCAAGATACGCAGTATTTT.